This TCR beta chain derives from a study of blood T cell repertoires in COVID-19 (dated by TCRdb to the early 2020s). In terms of the full investigation: Collaborator samples came from the United States, Italy and Spain and covered acute and convalescent phases of COVID-19. Where available, HLA class I and class II types were obtained from metadata supplied by the sample provider rather than from assay-based typing. The samples were drawn from two sources: the first 160 participants of the ongoing ImmuneRACE study, and over 1,000 subjects contributed by 6 global collaborators. A freely available public database, intended as a resource for researchers studying the immune response to SARS-CoV-2, is where the repertoires were released. The prospective study material was composed of cDNA or gDNA derived from T cells, B-cell-depleted T cells, or PBMCs. Subjects who had been exposed to COVID-19, were actively infected with it, or had recovered from it provided the deeply sampled blood TCRbeta repertoires that made up the dataset. The sample metadata nearly always contained a de-identified subject ID, COVID-19 status, age in years and sex.

What the authors observed across the whole study: How much clinical and demographic metadata was included differed by source and by participant, and the metadata was provided uncurated.

Taken from the germline V gene, the CDR1 and CDR2 loops are SGHDT and YYEEEE. The CDR3 sequence holds 16 residues, the cysteine and phenylalanine included. Only CDR3 DNA is held: 48 bases, read in frame from base 1. Trimmed from V: 3 bases; trimmed from J: 2 bases; junction bases lacking a gene match: 10. Concerning this clone itself: This receptor's antigen is unknown. No base quality information exists; no much larger clone differs at one position.

In Seattle, one collaborating source enrolled patients while the infection was active and tracked those patients longitudinally over the course of disease. Collaborating institutions collected whole blood in K2EDTA tubes following their own protocols. For TCRbeta analysis, collaborators shipped samples as frozen whole blood, isolated PBMCs, or DNA extracted from either of those sample types. TCRbeta CDR3 regions were amplified from genomic DNA by means of the immunoSEQ Assay, a bias-controlled multiplex PCR. On the authors' methods: Nucleated cell counts per sample were estimated from amplification of reference gene primers within the assay. Sequence reads were collapsed and filtered to measure the absolute abundance of every unique TCRbeta CDR3 rearrangement. For each sample, productive Simpson clonality was calculated as the square root of Simpson's diversity index across productive rearrangements. TCRdb took this table from immuneACCESS and kept in-frame rearrangements with V and J called. Such tables lack part of the clones; where checked against another copy, unresolved V genes explain under half of the gap, and the rest is unexplained. From that table come the V and J calls and clone size; the DNA was used to work out D and trimming. This sample comprises over 100,000 clones, around nine tenths of them detected only once. The top ten hold 11% of the sample.

This receptor was obtained from a woman in her 70s with COVID-19, enrolled during active disease. The sample was peripheral blood. The rearrangement combines TRBV5-6 with TRBJ2-7; 8 of the junction bases match TRBD1. The encoded CDR3 is CASSSSRTGPPYEQYF. The DNA is as follows: TGTGCCAGCAGCTCATCGAGGACAGGGCCGCCCTACGAGCAGTACTTC. The full variable domain, with segments outside the CDR3 supplied by the reference TRBV5-6 and TRBJ2-7 proteins, appears as DAGVTQSPTHLIKTRGQQVTLRCSPKSGHDTVSWYQQALGQGPQFIFQYYEEEERQRGNFPDRFSGHQFPNYSSELNVNALLLGDSALYLCASSSSRTGPPYEQYFGPGTRLTVT.